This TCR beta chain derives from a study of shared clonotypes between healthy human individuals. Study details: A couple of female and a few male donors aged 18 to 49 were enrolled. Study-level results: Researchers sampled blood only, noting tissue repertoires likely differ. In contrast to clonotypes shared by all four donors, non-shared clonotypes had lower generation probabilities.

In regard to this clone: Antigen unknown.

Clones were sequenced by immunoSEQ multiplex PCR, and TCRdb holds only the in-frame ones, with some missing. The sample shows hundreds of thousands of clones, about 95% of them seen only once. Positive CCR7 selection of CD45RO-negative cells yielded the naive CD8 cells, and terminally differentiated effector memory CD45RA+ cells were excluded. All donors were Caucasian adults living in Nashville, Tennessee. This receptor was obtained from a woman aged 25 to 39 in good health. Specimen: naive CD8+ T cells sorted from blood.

The CDR3 loop reads CATDSHTEAFF. The CDR3 coding sequence is TGTGCGACGGACAGCCACACTGAAGCTTTCTTT. This sequence joins TRBV19 and TRBJ1-1; tentative D call: TRBD1 (6 bases). The CDR3 consists of 11 residues. Germline V gene lookup returns CDR1 LNHDA and CDR2 SQIVND (reference sequence).